The rows below give T cell receptor beta chains drawn from one sample of a study of T cells after yellow fever vaccination. TCRdb passed the 5' RACE reads through MiXCR, listing each CDR3 protein once. Of a few hundred thousand distinct CDR3 sequences in the sample, roughly 3.5% were seen once. The sample was PBMCs, taken on the day of the yellow fever booster vaccination. The receptors were gathered from a man in his late teens or twenties who received the YFV17D yellow fever vaccine. The CDR3 runs from the conserved cysteine through the conserved F or W. D genes are given only for firm matches. Only part of the rows carry a size: once, few, many, or a class if the clone is expanded.

v_call: TRBV7-9; d_call: -; j_call: TRBJ2-2; clone_size: many; cdr3_aa: CASSLTVLGGGDTGELFF; cdr3_nt: TGTGCCAGCAGCTTAACAGTTCTTGGGGGCGGCGACACCGGGGAGCTGTTTTTT
v_call: TRBV18; d_call: -; j_call: TRBJ2-3; clone_size: few; cdr3_aa: CASSTVLAMGTDTQYF; cdr3_nt: TGTGCCAGCTCAACGGTCCTAGCGATGGGCACAGATACGCAGTATTTT
v_call: TRBV4-3; d_call: TRBD2; j_call: TRBJ2-3; clone_size: many; cdr3_aa: CASSEGGGVGNTQYF; cdr3_nt: TGCGCCAGCAGCGAAGGTGGGGGGGTAGGAAATACGCAGTATTTT
v_call: TRBV5-1; d_call: -; j_call: TRBJ2-2; clone_size: many; cdr3_aa: CASSRDRPRTGELFF; cdr3_nt: TGCGCCAGCAGCCGCGACAGGCCCCGCACCGGGGAGCTGTTTTTT
v_call: TRBV7-6; d_call: TRBD2; j_call: TRBJ2-5; clone_size: many; cdr3_aa: CASSLGRGGPETQYF; cdr3_nt: TGTGCCAGCAGCCTGGGGCGGGGGGGCCCAGAGACCCAGTACTTC
v_call: TRBV20-1; d_call: -; j_call: TRBJ2-1; clone_size: many; cdr3_aa: CSAPQPGTSGEQFF; cdr3_nt: TGCAGTGCCCCCCAGCCGGGGACGAGCGGGGAGCAGTTCTTC
v_call: TRBV12-3/TRBV12-4; d_call: TRBD2; j_call: TRBJ2-7; clone_size: few; cdr3_aa: CASSFHQFGGELSYEQYF; cdr3_nt: TGTGCCAGCAGTTTTCATCAGTTTGGGGGGGAACTCTCCTACGAGCAGTACTTC
v_call: TRBV2; d_call: TRBD1; j_call: TRBJ2-5; clone_size: many; cdr3_aa: CASGGQGISGETQYF; cdr3_nt: TGTGCCAGCGGGGGACAGGGGATCTCAGGAGAGACCCAGTACTTC
v_call: TRBV7-2; d_call: -; j_call: TRBJ2-2; clone_size: many; cdr3_aa: CASSSRWAGELFF; cdr3_nt: TGTGCCAGCAGCTCCCGGTGGGCCGGGGAGCTGTTTTTT
v_call: TRBV20-1; d_call: TRBD1; j_call: TRBJ2-5; clone_size: many; cdr3_aa: CSARVGGGETQYF; cdr3_nt: TGCAGTGCTAGAGTAGGGGGCGGAGAGACCCAGTACTTC
v_call: TRBV7-9; d_call: -; j_call: TRBJ2-1; clone_size: -; cdr3_aa: CASSLVLASRLEQFF; cdr3_nt: TGTGCCAGCAGCTTAGTCCTAGCGAGCCGTCTTGAGCAGTTCTTC
v_call: TRBV7-6; d_call: TRBD2; j_call: TRBJ2-1; clone_size: many; cdr3_aa: CASSPTQVKTSGGRDEQFF; cdr3_nt: TGTGCCAGCAGCCCGACCCAAGTTAAAACTAGCGGGGGAAGGGATGAGCAGTTCTTC
v_call: TRBV12-3/TRBV12-4; d_call: -; j_call: TRBJ2-5; clone_size: many; cdr3_aa: CASRRRGRETQYF; cdr3_nt: TGTGCCAGCAGGCGACGGGGGCGGGAGACCCAGTACTTC
v_call: TRBV5-1; d_call: TRBD2; j_call: TRBJ2-1; clone_size: -; cdr3_aa: CASSSTSGGYNEQFF; cdr3_nt: TGCGCCAGCAGCTCTACTAGCGGGGGATACAATGAGCAGTTCTTC
v_call: TRBV7-9; d_call: -; j_call: TRBJ1-1; clone_size: few; cdr3_aa: CASSPRDFEAFF; cdr3_nt: TGTGCCAGCAGCCCCCGGGACTTTGAAGCTTTCTTT
v_call: TRBV6-1; d_call: -; j_call: TRBJ2-2; clone_size: many; cdr3_aa: CASSEGPEAGELFF; cdr3_nt: TGTGCCAGCAGCGAGGGGCCCGAGGCCGGGGAGCTGTTTTTT
v_call: TRBV19; d_call: TRBD2; j_call: TRBJ2-3; clone_size: -; cdr3_aa: CASSTFIAGGLTDTQYF; cdr3_nt: TGTGCCAGTAGTACCTTTATAGCGGGGGGGCTTACAGATACGCAGTATTTT
v_call: TRBV6-5; d_call: -; j_call: TRBJ1-1; clone_size: -; cdr3_aa: CASSPGEGGAEAFF; cdr3_nt: TGTGCCAGCAGTCCTGGGGAGGGGGGGGCTGAAGCTTTCTTT
v_call: TRBV4-2; d_call: -; j_call: TRBJ2-5; clone_size: many; cdr3_aa: CASSQAKVGETQYF; cdr3_nt: TGTGCCAGCAGCCAAGCGAAGGTGGGGGAGACCCAGTACTTC
v_call: TRBV5-1; d_call: TRBD2; j_call: TRBJ2-1; clone_size: few; cdr3_aa: CASSPGGLAGSYNEQFF; cdr3_nt: TGCGCCAGCAGCCCAGGAGGGCTAGCGGGGAGTTACAATGAGCAGTTCTTC
v_call: TRBV6-1; d_call: TRBD1; j_call: TRBJ1-6; clone_size: -; cdr3_aa: CASSDMGQGVNSPLHF; cdr3_nt: TGTGCCAGCAGTGATATGGGACAGGGCGTAAATTCACCCCTCCACTTT
v_call: TRBV4-3; d_call: -; j_call: TRBJ2-6; clone_size: many; cdr3_aa: CASKPSQRGSGANVLTF; cdr3_nt: TGCGCCAGCAAGCCGAGTCAGAGAGGATCTGGGGCCAACGTCCTGACTTTC
v_call: TRBV28; d_call: -; j_call: TRBJ1-6; clone_size: many; cdr3_aa: CASSLASTVSPLHF; cdr3_nt: TGTGCCAGCAGTTTAGCCAGTACAGTATCACCCCTCCACTTT
v_call: TRBV5-1; d_call: TRBD1; j_call: TRBJ2-5; clone_size: many; cdr3_aa: CASSFPPGGQGIETQYF; cdr3_nt: TGCGCCAGCAGCTTCCCCCCTGGTGGACAGGGGATAGAGACCCAGTACTTC
v_call: TRBV20-1; d_call: -; j_call: TRBJ2-3; clone_size: few; cdr3_aa: CSARNVWGEDLDTQYF; cdr3_nt: TGCAGTGCCAGAAACGTATGGGGAGAAGATTTAGATACGCAGTATTTT
v_call: TRBV27; d_call: -; j_call: TRBJ1-2; clone_size: many; cdr3_aa: CASSLSGSPYGYTF; cdr3_nt: TGTGCCAGCAGTTTATCTGGCAGCCCCTATGGCTACACCTTC
v_call: TRBV6-2/TRBV6-3; d_call: -; j_call: TRBJ2-3; clone_size: many; cdr3_aa: CASSYSDTQYF; cdr3_nt: TGTGCCAGCAGTTATTCAGATACGCAGTATTTT
v_call: TRBV5-1; d_call: TRBD1; j_call: TRBJ2-1; clone_size: few; cdr3_aa: CASSGGQGVTNEQFF; cdr3_nt: TGCGCCAGCAGCGGAGGACAGGGCGTGACGAATGAGCAGTTCTTC
v_call: TRBV4-1; d_call: TRBD1; j_call: TRBJ2-5; clone_size: many; cdr3_aa: CASSQELAQGVKTQYF; cdr3_nt: TGCGCCAGCAGCCAAGAGTTGGCACAGGGGGTAAAGACCCAGTACTTC
v_call: TRBV7-9; d_call: -; j_call: TRBJ2-5; clone_size: many; cdr3_aa: CASNRNLLSETQYF; cdr3_nt: TGTGCCAGCAACCGAAATCTCCTTTCAGAGACCCAGTACTTC
v_call: TRBV7-6; d_call: TRBD1; j_call: TRBJ2-2; clone_size: many; cdr3_aa: CASGQGTNTGELFF; cdr3_nt: TGTGCCAGCGGACAGGGGACTAACACCGGGGAGCTGTTTTTT
v_call: TRBV18; d_call: -; j_call: TRBJ2-5; clone_size: -; cdr3_aa: CASSPAGSLRETQYF; cdr3_nt: TGTGCCAGCTCACCTGCGGGGAGCTTGAGGGAGACCCAGTACTTC
v_call: TRBV7-2; d_call: -; j_call: TRBJ2-7; clone_size: many; cdr3_aa: CASSATYEQYF; cdr3_nt: TGTGCCAGCAGCGCTACCTACGAGCAGTACTTC
v_call: TRBV12-3/TRBV12-4; d_call: -; j_call: TRBJ1-5; clone_size: few; cdr3_aa: CASSSPRDTARPQHF; cdr3_nt: TGTGCCAGCAGTTCTCCCCGAGACACCGCTCGGCCCCAGCATTTT
v_call: TRBV28; d_call: -; j_call: TRBJ1-5; clone_size: many; cdr3_aa: CASTGSPQPQHF; cdr3_nt: TGTGCCAGCACAGGGTCCCCCCAGCCCCAGCATTTT
v_call: TRBV5-1; d_call: -; j_call: TRBJ2-1; clone_size: many; cdr3_aa: CASSFSRSSYNEQFF; cdr3_nt: TGCGCCAGCAGCTTCAGCAGAAGCTCCTACAATGAGCAGTTCTTC
v_call: TRBV19; d_call: -; j_call: TRBJ1-1; clone_size: many; cdr3_aa: CASSIGWGSSAEAFF; cdr3_nt: TGTGCCAGTAGTATAGGTTGGGGAAGCAGCGCTGAAGCTTTCTTT